This entry is about one T cell receptor beta chain. The authors' processing: Nucleated cell number was recorded as an estimate derived from reference gene primer amplification. Method: immunoSEQ multiplex PCR; TCRdb's copy keeps in-frame clones and lacks some. The V and J calls and clone size come from that table; D and trimming were worked out from the DNA. Seen here are roughly 240,000 clones, 80% to 90% observed once, and the top ten hold about 4.8%. This specimen belongs to a study of blood T cell repertoires in COVID-19. Looking at the study overall: The study drew acute and convalescent COVID-19 samples from the United States, Italy and Spain. In each case, the material was cDNA or gDNA derived from T cells, B-cell-depleted T cells, or PBMCs.

This CDR3 comprises 14 residues. J lost 7 bases, V lost 6 bases, and 6 bases had no gene match. CDR1 LNHDA and CDR2 SQIVND come from the germline V gene (reference sequence). The sequenced sample consisted of peripheral blood. This TCR was recovered from a woman in her sixties or seventies with acute or convalescent COVID-19. The J gene is TRBJ1-6, the V gene TRBV19, with 7 bases identical to TRBD1. As DNA, the CDR3 is TGTGCCAGTAGCCTCCTACAGGGGAATTCACCCCTCCACTTT. It is translated as CASSLLQGNSPLHF.